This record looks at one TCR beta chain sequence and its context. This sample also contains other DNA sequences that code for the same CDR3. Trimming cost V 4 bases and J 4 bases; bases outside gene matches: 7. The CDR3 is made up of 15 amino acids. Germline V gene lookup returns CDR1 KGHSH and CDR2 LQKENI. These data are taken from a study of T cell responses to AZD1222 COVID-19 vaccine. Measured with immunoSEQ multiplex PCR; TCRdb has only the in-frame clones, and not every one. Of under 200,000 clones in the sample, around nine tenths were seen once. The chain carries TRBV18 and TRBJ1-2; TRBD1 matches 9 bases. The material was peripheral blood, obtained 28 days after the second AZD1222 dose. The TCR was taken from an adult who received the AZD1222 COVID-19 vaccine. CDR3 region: CASSLPGQGAYGYTF. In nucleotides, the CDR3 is TGTGCCAGCTCACTACCGGGACAGGGAGCCTATGGCTACACCTTC.